The entry below describes one T cell receptor beta chain. Its antigen remains unknown. The data belong to a study of shared clonotypes between healthy human individuals. Overall study: Plates per donor: three CD4 naive, three CD4 memory, two CD8 naive, one CD8 memory.

In germline, CDR1 is MDHEN, CDR2 SYDVKM. The CDR3 consists of 16 residues. Losses at the gene ends were 4 bases for V and 4 bases for J; bases not matched to a gene: 10. Using immunoSEQ multiplex PCR, the repertoire was profiled, and TCRdb retains in-frame clones only, with some absent. Here the sample spans 2 million to 2.5 million clones, 93% being singletons. General study results and limits: The diversity represented, both genetic and in exposure history, was limited by few donors.

The sequencing sample was made of naive CD4+ T cells from PBMCs. Subset indicated: CD45RA+ positively selected. The rearrangement uses TRBV28 and TRBJ1-2; TRBD1 matches 9 bases. The TCR was taken from a man between 18 and 35 years old in good health. Some clones in this sample may be carry-over from other donors' samples. CDR3 nucleotides: TGTGCCAGCAGTTCCCCCGGGACAGGGAAAATCTATGGCTACACCTTC. Translated: CASSSPGTGKIYGYTF.